These 17 T cell receptor beta chains were all obtained from the same sample, sequenced in a study of read filtering for tumor transcriptome and immune sequencing. The library was built from roughly 400 ng RNA with molecular barcoded adaptors for alpha/delta and beta/gamma chains. TCRdb ran MiXCR on the reads and lists one entry per CDR3 protein. The data contain 35,000 to 40,000 distinct CDR3 sequences, roughly an eighth of them seen just once; the ten biggest clones take up roughly 35%. The sample taken for sequencing was a population of CD138-negative cells sorted from bone marrow. The receptor source for this set is a donor over 35 with multiple myeloma.

There are many counts of this clonotype. V gene TRBV6-5 combines with J gene TRBJ2-2; TRBD1 matches 9 bases. Germline V gene sequence: CDR1 MNHEY, CDR2 SVGAGI. This CDR3 has 14 residues. The V gene end was trimmed by 9 bases and the J gene end by 4 bases; junction bases not matched to a gene: 6. CDR3 DNA sequence: TGTGCCAGTATCGGGACAGGGATCACCGGGGAGCTGTTTTTT. Protein: CASIGTGITGELFF.

This clonotype was counted ten times or more. This chain uses TRBV6-1 with TRBJ2-5; maybe TRBD1 (6 bases). Looked up from germline, CDR1 is MNHNS and CDR2 is SASEGT. The CDR3 contains 17 residues. V lost 0 bases, J lost 1 base, and 15 bases lay in between. Written as DNA, the CDR3 is TGTGCCAGCAGTGAAGCCGGATTGGGGACACTCCAAGAGACCCAGTACTTC. Its protein product is CASSEAGLGTLQETQYF.

Many counts were recorded for this clonotype. The J gene is TRBJ1-2, the V gene TRBV7-8, with TRBD1 matching over 10 bases. The ends lost 5 bases at V and 3 bases at J; junction bases unmatched: 9. CDR3 size: 16 residues. Germline values: CDR1 SGHVS, CDR2 FQNEAQ. CDR3 region: CASSLQTGGVDYGYTF. Written as DNA, the CDR3 is TGTGCCAGCAGCCTACAGACAGGGGGCGTCGACTATGGCTACACCTTC.

In the case of this clonotype: This may be a read error, as it is one base from a much larger clone. This sequence joins TRBV6-1 and TRBJ1-2, with D possibly matching TRBD1 (5 bases). The CDR3 is 9 amino acids. From germline, CDR1 is MNHNS and CDR2 SASEGT. CDR3: CASSEWDLF. The CDR3 coding sequence is TGTGCCAGCAGTGAGTGGGACCTCTTC.

This clonotype occurred a few times. This sequence joins TRBV14 and TRBJ2-5; tentatively, D is TRBD2 (6 bases). Germline CDR1 is SGHDN and CDR2 is FVKESK. The length of the CDR3 is 15 residues. Trimming took 3 bases from V and 1 from J, leaving 12 bases between them. CDR3 coding DNA: TGTGCCAGCAGCCATTATCGGGAGCGCCAAGAGACCCAGTACTTC. This encodes CASSHYRERQETQYF.

Points on this clonotype: This may be a read error, as it is one base from a much larger clone. The CDR3 loop is CRAIRTGPGTDTQYF. CDR3 in DNA: TGCAGAGCTATCCGGACAGGGCCAGGCACAGATACGCAGTATTTT. The genes are TRBV20-1 and TRBJ2-3; 8 bases line up with TRBD1. The CDR3 contains 15 residues. Germline lookup yields CDR1 DFQATT and CDR2 SNEGSKA (reference sequence).

Details on this clonotype: The germline gene is not matched at one end of the junction; a read error may be the cause. This sequence joins TRBV11-2 and TRBJ2-1, with D perhaps matching TRBD1 or TRBD2 (5 bases each). CDR1 and CDR2 from the germline V gene are SGHAT and FQNNGV. CDR3 size: 12 residues. The CDR3 sequence: CASSLVGDEQSF. CDR3 nucleotides: TGTGCCAGCAGCTTAGTGGGGGACGAGCAGTCCTTC. The complete variable domain, with remaining parts taken from reference TRBV11-2 and TRBJ2-1, reads EAGVAQSPRYKIIEKRQSVAFWCNPISGHATLYWYQQILGQGPKLLIQFQNNGVVDDSQLPKDRFSAERLKGVDSTLKIQPAKLEDSAVYLCASSLVGDEQSFGPGTRLTVL.

This clonotype was seen many times. The chain couples TRBV5-8 to TRBJ2-7; 8 bases map to TRBD2. CDR3 length: 15 amino acids. Trimming at V came to 4 bases and at J to 4 bases, leaving 10 bases not matched to a gene. Germline V gene sequence: CDR1 SGHTS, CDR2 YDEGEE. The CDR3 is CASSPRGLARYEQYF. CDR3 DNA sequence: TGTGCCAGCAGCCCCAGAGGACTAGCTAGGTACGAGCAGTACTTC.

This clonotype appeared many times. The rearrangement joins TRBV30 to TRBJ2-7; 7 bases line up with TRBD2. Germline assignment: CDR1 GTSNPN and CDR2 SVGIG (reference sequence). CDR3 length: 14 residues. V was pared by 3 bases and J by 2 bases, with 7 bases of the junction left unmatched. The CDR3 here is CAWRGKAGAYEQYF. The DNA of the CDR3 is TGTGCCTGGAGGGGGAAGGCGGGGGCCTACGAGCAGTACTTC.

The chain carries TRBV27 and TRBJ1-1; a weak D match, TRBD1 (6 bases). With 7 bases removed from V and 3 bases from J, the gap between germline ends came to 15 bases. CDR1 is MNHEY, CDR2 SMNVEV, per germline (reference sequence). This CDR3 region has 14 residues. The CDR3 is CASNRAGRYTEAFF. The CDR3 DNA is TGTGCCAGCAACAGGGCTGGGAGGTACACTGAAGCTTTCTTT.

There are many counts of this clonotype. The genes are TRBV7-9 and TRBJ2-7, with D maybe TRBD1 (6 bases). V lost 2 bases, J lost 5 bases, and 10 bases lay in between. The CDR3 consists of 13 residues. The germline V gene has CDR1 SEHNR and CDR2 FQNEAQ (reference sequence). In nucleotides, the CDR3 is TGTGCCAGCAGCTTATGGTCAGGGGACGAGCAGTACTTC. Encoded protein: CASSLWSGDEQYF.

In this sample, this clonotype turned up many times. The chain is built from TRBV4-1 and TRBJ2-2, with TRBD2 as a possible D gene (7 bases). CDR1 is MGHRA and CDR2 is YSYEKL in the germline V gene. This CDR3 is built from 21 residues. V was cut by 1 base and J by 6 bases, with 30 bases left in between. The CDR3 reads CASSQAPFRGTRRERAGELFF. CDR3 coding DNA: TGCGCCAGCAGCCAAGCACCATTCAGGGGAACTCGGCGGGAGAGGGCCGGGGAGCTGTTTTTT.

This clonotype has at least ten counts. The J gene is TRBJ1-2, the V gene TRBV3-1; D is uncertain. V was cut by 4 bases and J by 4 bases, with 10 bases left in between. Germline V gene data show CDR1 as LGHDT and CDR2 as YNNKEL (reference sequence). The CDR3 covers 13 residues. The CDR3 sequence is CASSPAEGYGYTF. CDR3 nucleotides: TGTGCCAGCAGCCCGGCAGAGGGCTATGGCTACACCTTC.

This clonotype appeared many times. V gene TRBV3-1 combines with J gene TRBJ2-3; 7 bases match TRBD2. V lost 0 bases, J lost 8 bases, and 11 bases stayed unmatched. Looked up from germline, CDR1 is LGHDT and CDR2 is YNNKEL (reference sequence). The CDR3 extends over 16 amino acids. CDR3 in amino acids: CASSQDLPAGPLTQYF. The CDR3 nucleotides are TGTGCCAGCAGCCAAGATCTCCCAGCGGGGCCCCTTACGCAGTATTTT.

For this clonotype: A clone one base away is much larger, so this may be a read error. The V and J genes are TRBV5-1 and TRBJ2-3; 8 bases match TRBD2. Per the germline V gene, CDR1 is SGHRS and CDR2 is YFSETQ. This CDR3 spans 19 amino acids. The V segment lost 4 bases and the J segment 4 bases; nucleotides outside the gene matches: 20. Here the CDR3 DNA reads TGCGCCAGCAGCGTGATCGCTCTAGCGGGCGGGCGGGGCGCAGATACGCAGTATTTT. The encoded protein is CASSVIALAGGRGADTQYF.

This clonotype was detected a few times. It may be a read error: a sequence one base away is much more abundant. It is likely a read error, because the conserved phenylalanine at the end of the CDR3 is missing. This chain connects TRBV7-2 to TRBJ2-7, with D maybe TRBD1 (6 bases). Germline assignment: CDR1 SGHTA and CDR2 FQGNSA. The CDR3 consists of 14 residues. The germline V and J ends were trimmed by 6 bases and 4 bases, with 16 bases remaining between them. The CDR3 is CASSLRDMIYEQYL. CDR3 bases: TGTGCCAGCAGTCTCCGGGACATGATATACGAGCAGTACCTC.

At least ten counts were recorded for this clonotype. The chain is built from TRBV6-1 and TRBJ2-2; 11 bases fit TRBD2. The junction had 9 bases not matched to a gene; V was cut back by 3 bases and J by 3 bases. The CDR3 contains 18 residues. Germline V gene lookup returns CDR1 MNHNS and CDR2 SASEGT. CDR3 sequence reads: CASSETSGITWDTGELFF. In DNA form, the CDR3 reads TGTGCCAGCAGTGAGACTAGCGGGATTACGTGGGACACCGGGGAGCTGTTTTTT.